Sequencing of this T cell receptor (beta chain) was carried out in a study of T cells in Graves' hyperthyroidism and ophthalmopathy. Study observations and caveats: Ophthalmopathy onset followed model prediction by a median about seven months.

As regards this clonotype: As yet, its antigen is unknown.

The source material, RNA transcripts, was used to amplify TCR beta CDR3 regions. In the first-round RT-PCR of the TCR CDR3, the HTBI primer set was used. In TCRdb, the multiplex PCR reads were re-called with MiXCR into one record per CDR3 protein. Found here are fewer than 700,000 distinct CDR3 sequences, 17% of them singletons; the top ten hold approximately 18%. CDR1 and CDR2 (germline): MNHEY, SMNVEV (reference sequence). The CDR3 is made up of 15 amino acids. Trimming left V 2 bases short and J 1 base short, with 9 bases between. This TCR derives from a woman under 30 with Graves' ophthalmopathy. V gene TRBV27 combines with J gene TRBJ2-1; D is ambiguous. Sequencing was carried out using blood. CDR3 bases: TGTGCCAGCAGTTTAAATGACGGGTCCTACAATGAGCAGTTCTTC. Amino acid sequence: CASSLNDGSYNEQFF.